Listed below are T cell receptor beta chains from one sample, sequenced in a study of cytomegalovirus exposure and HLA in healthy donors. Here immunoSEQ multiplex PCR was the method, and the copy in TCRdb shows in-frame clones only, minus some. The sample lists 180,000 or so clones, over 80% seen once, with roughly 4.7% in the top ten. The sample was PBMCs. The receptors here all came from a woman aged 50 to 60 in good health and CMV-seropositive. Both conserved end residues are part of each CDR3. D genes are given only for firm matches. Clone size is given for some rows only: seen once, a few or many times, or a class if the clone is expanded.

V gene,D gene,J gene,clone size,CDR3 protein,CDR3 DNA
TRBV7-9,.,TRBJ2-3,.,CASSLPSTDTQYF,TGTGCCAGCAGCTTACCTAGCACAGATACGCAGTATTTT
TRBV2,.,TRBJ2-7,.,CASSRQFYEQYF,TGTGCCAGCAGCCGACAGTTCTACGAGCAGTACTTC
TRBV5-4,.,TRBJ2-7,.,CASSLAGIPNEQYF,TGTGCCAGCAGCTTGGCAGGCATTCCCAACGAGCAGTACTTC
TRBV7-9,TRBD1,TRBJ1-2,.,CSSSLGGQSYGYTF,TGTTCCAGCAGCTTAGGGGGACAGTCCTATGGCTACACCTTC
TRBV28,.,TRBJ1-2,.,CASNRQTGYTF,TGTGCCAGCAACCGACAGACAGGCTACACCTTC
TRBV9,.,TRBJ2-3,.,CASSVAGNTDTQYF,TGTGCCAGCAGCGTAGCGGGGAACACAGATACGCAGTATTTT
TRBV5-4,TRBD1,TRBJ2-2,.,CASSPKGQGVTGELFF,TGTGCCAGCAGCCCCAAGGGACAGGGAGTCACCGGGGAGCTGTTTTTT
TRBV5-1,TRBD1,TRBJ1-4,.,CASSSRPSGGNDEKLFF,TGCGCCAGCAGTTCACGCCCATCAGGGGGCAACGATGAAAAACTGTTTTTT
TRBV28,TRBD2,TRBJ2-2,.,CASSSTGGGTGELFF,TGTGCCAGCAGCTCAACGGGAGGAGGAACCGGGGAGCTGTTTTTT
TRBV9,TRBD1,TRBJ1-2,.,CASSARDRGGGYTF,TGTGCCAGCAGCGCCCGGGACAGGGGCGGGGGCTACACCTTC
TRBV14,TRBD2,TRBJ2-2,.,CASSRAHLAGGPNTGELFF,TGTGCCAGCAGCCGGGCCCATCTAGCGGGAGGTCCGAACACCGGGGAGCTGTTTTTT
TRBV5-4,.,TRBJ1-1,.,CASSSAKGRRAEAFF,TGTGCCAGCAGCTCCGCGAAAGGGAGAAGAGCTGAAGCTTTCTTT
TRBV7-2,.,TRBJ2-3,few,CASTPGRRTDTQYF,TGTGCCAGCACCCCAGGGAGGAGGACAGATACGCAGTATTTT
TRBV30,.,TRBJ1-4,.,CAWSAVLAGKEKLFF,TGTGCCTGGAGTGCCGTTCTGGCAGGGAAGGAAAAACTGTTTTTT
TRBV10-2,TRBD2,TRBJ2-7,.,CASRASTSGGLYEQYF,TGCGCCAGCAGGGCCTCGACTAGCGGGGGACTTTACGAGCAGTACTTC
TRBV14,.,TRBJ2-1,.,CASSQGWRGGGNNEQFF,TGTGCCAGCAGCCAAGGGTGGAGGGGTGGCGGTAACAATGAGCAGTTCTTC
TRBV6-5,.,TRBJ1-1,.,CASSYSGANRDTEAFF,TGTGCCAGCAGTTACTCGGGTGCAAACCGGGACACTGAAGCTTTCTTT
TRBV19,TRBD1,TRBJ2-1,.,CASSIGQGTYNEQFF,TGTGCCAGTAGTATCGGACAGGGGACCTACAATGAGCAGTTCTTC
TRBV7-9,TRBD1,TRBJ2-6,.,CSSSLVGGAAGANVLTF,TGTTCCAGCAGCTTAGTAGGGGGCGCGGCTGGGGCCAACGTCCTGACTTTC
TRBV19,TRBD1,TRBJ2-7,few,CASSIRDSRAEQYF,TGTGCCAGTAGTATCCGGGACAGTCGGGCTGAGCAGTACTTC
TRBV11-2,.,TRBJ1-6,.,CASSFSSGGSNSPLHF,TGTGCCAGCAGCTTTAGTTCTGGGGGCTCTAATTCACCCCTCCACTTT
TRBV6-1,TRBD2,TRBJ2-2,.,CASSASGGANTGELFF,TGTGCCAGCAGTGCTAGCGGGGGGGCGAACACCGGGGAGCTGTTTTTT
TRBV30,.,TRBJ1-4,once,CAWSTSPNEKLFF,TGTGCCTGGAGTACTAGTCCTAATGAAAAACTGTTTTTT
TRBV7-3,TRBD1,TRBJ1-2,.,CASSLFPGTGTPSGYTF,TGTGCCAGCAGCTTATTTCCCGGGACAGGGACCCCCTCCGGCTACACCTTC
TRBV12-2,.,TRBJ1-3,.,CASRCLEGKGNTIYF,TGTGCAAGTCGCTGCCTGGAGGGGAAAGGAAACACCATATATTTT
TRBV7-2,TRBD1,TRBJ1-2,.,CASSPGQGTTAYGYTF,TGTGCCAGCAGCCCGGGACAGGGAACGACGGCCTATGGCTACACCTTC
TRBV9,.,TRBJ2-1,.,CASSVARRGDEQFF,TGTGCCAGCAGCGTAGCTAGGAGGGGCGATGAGCAGTTCTTC
TRBV2,.,TRBJ2-7,.,CASSEWRATYEQYF,TGTGCCAGCAGTGAGTGGAGGGCAACCTACGAGCAGTACTTC
TRBV9,.,TRBJ1-2,.,CASSVEGEGYTF,TGTGCCAGCAGCGTAGAGGGGGAAGGCTACACCTTC
TRBV28,.,TRBJ2-6,.,CASSMAGHLSGANVLTF,TGTGCCAGCAGCATGGCCGGACATCTCTCTGGGGCCAACGTCCTGACTTTC
TRBV6-4,TRBD1,TRBJ2-7,.,CASSPGQGSDEQYF,TGTGCCAGCAGTCCCGGACAGGGCTCGGACGAGCAGTACTTC
TRBV5-8,TRBD1,TRBJ1-1,.,CASSRDRGSLEAFF,TGTGCCAGCAGCAGGGACAGGGGTTCCCTTGAAGCTTTCTTT
TRBV7-2,.,TRBJ1-3,once,CASSYGGTGNTIYF,TGTGCCAGCAGCTATGGGGGGACTGGAAACACCATATATTTT
TRBV6-5,TRBD1,TRBJ1-2,.,CASTTGDYGYTF,TGTGCCAGCACGACAGGGGACTATGGCTACACCTTC
TRBV28,TRBD1,TRBJ1-1,.,CASSLGTGWADYEAFF,TGTGCCAGCAGTTTGGGGACAGGGTGGGCCGATTATGAAGCTTTCTTT
TRBV7-9,TRBD2,TRBJ2-7,.,CASSLGGTSGIPEQYF,TGTGCCAGCAGCTTAGGAGGGACTAGCGGGATCCCCGAGCAGTACTTC
TRBV6-6,.,TRBJ2-1,.,CASSYPSYLPYNEQFF,TGTGCCAGCAGTTACCCCTCTTACTTGCCCTACAATGAGCAGTTCTTC
TRBV2,.,TRBJ1-3,few,CASSEALGYSGNTIYF,TGTGCCAGCAGTGAAGCGCTAGGCTACTCTGGAAACACCATATATTTT
TRBV6-1,TRBD1,TRBJ2-1,.,CASSPTGTGGYEQFF,TGTGCCAGCAGTCCAACCGGGACAGGGGGCTATGAGCAGTTCTTC
TRBV6-1,.,TRBJ1-1,few,CASSETTDEAFF,TGTGCCAGCAGTGAAACAACAGATGAAGCTTTCTTT
TRBV10-3,.,TRBJ1-1,once,CAISSRAGANTEAFF,TGTGCCATCAGCTCACGAGCAGGGGCGAACACTGAAGCTTTCTTT
TRBV7-2,.,TRBJ1-1,once,CASSLVAGIAFF,TGTGCCAGCAGCTTAGTCGCGGGAATAGCTTTCTTT
TRBV6-5,TRBD1,TRBJ2-2,.,CASSIDRATGELFF,TGTGCCAGCAGTATAGACAGGGCCACCGGGGAGCTGTTTTTT
TRBV7-9,.,TRBJ1-1,.,CSSSLDRSEAFF,TGTTCCAGCAGCTTAGACAGGTCTGAAGCTTTCTTT
TRBV30,.,TRBJ2-1,.,CAWSLSVIYNEQFF,TGTGCCTGGAGTTTGTCGGTCATATACAATGAGCAGTTCTTC